Listed here is a single T cell receptor beta chain. Its target is unknown. At one of its ends the junction is not consistent with the germline gene, which may arise from a read error. The sample has other DNA sequences that encode this CDR3 too. This record belongs to a study of shared clonotypes between healthy human individuals. For the study at large: The study used three CD4 naive, three CD4 memory, two CD8 naive and one CD8 memory plate per donor. Whole-study findings and limits: It was only blood that was sampled, and tissue repertoires likely differ. Naive subsets, compared against memory subsets, generally had larger estimated richness values. Represented diversity (both genetic and exposure-history) was limited by the small number of donors.

The method was immunoSEQ multiplex PCR; TCRdb's version includes in-frame clones alone and lacks a portion of them. Of millions of clones listed, 90% to 95% are singletons. Germline-derived CDR1 and CDR2 are SGHRS and YFSETQ. CDR3 length: 14 residues. This receptor was taken from a man aged 18 to 29 in good health. The sequenced sample consisted of naive CD4+ T cells sorted from blood. The subset is: CD45RA+ positively selected. The rearrangement uses TRBV5-1 and TRBJ2-7; TRBD2 matches 7 bases. This chain's CDR3 is CASSLGAGTGEQYF. CDR3 in DNA: TGCGCCAGCAGCTTGGGAGCGGGGACTGGCGAGCAGTACTTT.